The rows below give T cell receptor beta chains drawn from one sample of a study of shared clonotypes between healthy human individuals. This table comes from immunoSEQ multiplex PCR, and its TCRdb copy is limited to in-frame clones, with some not included. The table lists about 580,000 clones, about 98% of them singletons. The sample consisted of naive CD8+ T cells sorted from blood. These receptors all come from a man younger than 40 in good health. The CDR3 runs from the conserved cysteine through the conserved F or W. The D gene is left open where the match is weak. Expanded clones get a size class; other rows say once, few or many, or leave the size out.

V gene	J gene	D gene	clone size	CDR3 DNA	CDR3 protein
TRBV29-1	TRBJ2-7	-	-	TGCAGCGTTTGGGCGCGTGGGTACGAGCAGTACTTC	CSVWARGYEQYF
TRBV11-2	TRBJ1-5	-	-	TGTGCCAGCAGCTTGTGGGCCGGCAATCAGCCCCAGCATTTT	CASSLWAGNQPQHF
TRBV4-3	TRBJ1-2	-	-	TGCGCCAGCAGCCAAGCCCGGGCAATAGGGCCTCTTAACTATGGCTACACCTTC	CASSQARAIGPLNYGYTF
TRBV19	TRBJ2-1	TRBD2	once	TGTGCCAGTAGTGCGACTAGCGGGAGGGCCGCCTACAATGAGCAGTTCTTC	CASSATSGRAAYNEQFF
TRBV5-8	TRBJ1-2	-	-	TGTGCCAGCAGCTTCTGGGGTAGAACTAACTATGGCTACACCTTC	CASSFWGRTNYGYTF
TRBV27	TRBJ2-7	-	-	TGTGCCAGCAGTCCGGCGACAGGAGAAGTAAACTACGAGCAGTACTTC	CASSPATGEVNYEQYF
TRBV25-1	TRBJ2-3	-	-	TGTGCCAGCAGCGTCCCTGACTACCCCTTAGATACGCAGTATTTT	CASSVPDYPLDTQYF
TRBV4-1	TRBJ1-6	-	-	TGCGCCAGCAGCCAAGGGGGGACGGATTCACCCCTCCACTTT	CASSQGGTDSPLHF
TRBV9	TRBJ2-3	-	-	TGTGCCAGCAGCCCTGGGTTGGATACGCAGTATTTT	CASSPGLDTQYF
TRBV7-9	TRBJ2-2	TRBD1	-	TGTGCCAGCAGCCCCGACAGGGTCTTTGACGGGGAGCTGTTTTTT	CASSPDRVFDGELFF
TRBV7-6	TRBJ2-7	TRBD2	-	TGTGCCAGCAGCTCGACTAGCCGGCAGTACTTC	CASSSTSRQYF
TRBV18	TRBJ2-5	TRBD1	once	TGTGCCAGCTCACCGTCCGGACAGGGACGAGAGACCCAGTACTTC	CASSPSGQGRETQYF
TRBV6-5	TRBJ1-1	-	-	TGTGCCAGCAGTTACTCGCCAGGCCTTGAAGCTTTCTTT	CASSYSPGLEAFF
TRBV18	TRBJ2-5	-	once	TGTGCCAGCTCACGTTCTAGCTCCCAAGAGACCCAGTACTTC	CASSRSSSQETQYF
TRBV10-2	TRBJ2-3	-	-	TGCGCCAGCAGTGAGCCCCAGGGGGGACTTTTGGATACGCAGTATTTT	CASSEPQGGLLDTQYF
TRBV15	TRBJ2-1	-	-	TGTGCCACCAGCAGAGAGGGGGGAAGTGAGCAGTTCTTC	CATSREGGSEQFF
TRBV9	TRBJ1-1	-	-	TGTGCCAGCAGCGTCGGGGGTAGCACTGAAGCTTTCTTT	CASSVGGSTEAFF
TRBV7-9	TRBJ1-2	-	-	TGTGCCAGCAGCTTATCCCTGACCAAGAACTATGGCTACACCTTC	CASSLSLTKNYGYTF
TRBV2	TRBJ2-7	TRBD2	-	TGTGCCAGCGACGGGGGGACTCGACGCGAGCAGTACTTC	CASDGGTRREQYF
TRBV7-9	TRBJ2-7	TRBD2	-	TGTGCCAGCAGCTTAGGCACGACTAGCCGAGGAGAAAGGCAGTACTTC	CASSLGTTSRGERQYF
TRBV28	TRBJ2-7	-	-	TGTGCCAGCTCCAGCTCCTACGAGCAGTACTTC	CASSSSYEQYF
TRBV28	TRBJ1-5	-	-	TGTGCCAGCAGTTTGGGGCGGGGACAGCCCCAGCATTTT	CASSLGRGQPQHF
TRBV2	TRBJ2-3	TRBD2	-	TGTGCCAGCAGTGAAGCGCCGACTAGCGGCGTCACGGATACGCAGTATTTT	CASSEAPTSGVTDTQYF
TRBV11-2	TRBJ1-1	TRBD1	-	TGTGCCAGCAGCAGAGGGGACAGGGGGACTGAAGCTTTCTTT	CASSRGDRGTEAFF
TRBV5-1	TRBJ2-4	-	-	TGCGCCAGCAGCTTGGCCGGTCGCGGAGGGGGCATTCAGTACTTC	CASSLAGRGGGIQYF
TRBV7-2	TRBJ2-1	-	-	TGTGCCAGCAGCACCCCCGGTTCTGCGGGCTTGACGGATGAGCAGTTCTTC	CASSTPGSAGLTDEQFF
TRBV18	TRBJ2-5	-	once	TGTGCCAGCGGCCCCCCGCAAGAGACCCAGTACTTC	CASGPPQETQYF
TRBV29-1	TRBJ1-2	TRBD1	-	TGCAGCGACGACAGGGTCTATGGCTACACCTTC	CSDDRVYGYTF
TRBV7-2	TRBJ2-1	-	-	TGTGCCAGCGGACCCCGGGACGGACCCAATGAGCAGTTCTTC	CASGPRDGPNEQFF
TRBV11-2	TRBJ2-3	TRBD1	-	TGTGCCAGCAGCAGGGGCGGGACAGGGGGAGCCGATACGCAGTATTTT	CASSRGGTGGADTQYF
TRBV6-5	TRBJ2-4	TRBD1	once	TGTGCCAGCAGTTCCCCGGGACAGTACAAAAACATTCAGTACTTC	CASSSPGQYKNIQYF
TRBV27	TRBJ2-7	-	-	TGTGCCAGCACCCTTTATCACGGCTACGAGCAGTACTTC	CASTLYHGYEQYF
TRBV27	TRBJ2-7	-	-	TGTGCCAGCAGTTTTTCACAGAGGGACTACGAGCAGTACTTC	CASSFSQRDYEQYF
TRBV18	TRBJ2-1	TRBD2	-	TGTGCCAGCTCACCCGAGGGGGCTAGCGGGAGTGGCTACAATGAGCAGTTCTTC	CASSPEGASGSGYNEQFF
TRBV7-9	TRBJ2-1	TRBD2	-	TGTGCCAGCAGCCCCCTAAGCGGGAGGGCTGTGAATGAGCAGTTCTTC	CASSPLSGRAVNEQFF
TRBV7-2	TRBJ1-5	-	-	TGTGCCAGCAGCTTAGCCCTCTCCGACAGGCGGCCCCAGCATTTT	CASSLALSDRRPQHF
TRBV5-5	TRBJ2-7	TRBD1	-	TGTGCCAGCAGCCTGGACAGGGGTCCCTACGAGCAGTACTTC	CASSLDRGPYEQYF
TRBV29-1	TRBJ2-7	TRBD2	-	TGCAGCGCGGTAGGTTCTAGCGGGAGGGCCTCGAGCTCCTACGAGCAGTACTTC	CSAVGSSGRASSSYEQYF
TRBV5-1	TRBJ2-3	TRBD1	once	TGCGCCAGCAGCCTAGAGGGGGCGAGCACAGATACGCAGTATTTT	CASSLEGASTDTQYF
TRBV1	TRBJ2-7	-	-	TGCACCAGCAGCCAAGATCGGAGGAGAGCGGAAAGCTCCTACGAGCAGTACTTC	CTSSQDRRRAESSYEQYF
TRBV29-1	TRBJ2-1	-	-	TGCAGCGTTGAAGGGAAGGCCCAGCGGACCACGGGCGATGAGCAGTTCTTC	CSVEGKAQRTTGDEQFF
TRBV5-4	TRBJ2-1	-	-	TGTGCCAGCAGCTTGGGCAATGAGCAGTTCTTC	CASSLGNEQFF
TRBV5-1	TRBJ1-2	TRBD1	-	TGCGCCAGCAGCTTGGGGCCGGGACAGGGGATCTATGGCTACACCTTC	CASSLGPGQGIYGYTF
TRBV27	TRBJ2-7	-	-	TGTGCCAGCAGTTCACTGGACAGTCCCTACGAGCAGTACTTC	CASSSLDSPYEQYF
TRBV2	TRBJ2-1	-	-	TGTGCCAGCAGTGAAGGTGGGACGACAGGTCAGTCCTACAATGAGCAGTTCTTC	CASSEGGTTGQSYNEQFF
TRBV27	TRBJ2-7	-	-	TGTGCCAGCGCCCACTCGCAGGGTTACGAGCAGTACTTC	CASAHSQGYEQYF
TRBV19	TRBJ2-7	TRBD1	once	TGTGCCAGTAGTCTCGCGACAGGGGAGAATTTCTACGAGCAGTACTTC	CASSLATGENFYEQYF
TRBV5-1	TRBJ2-7	TRBD1	once	TGCGCCAGCAGCCATGGACAGGGGGTCATTTACGAGCAGTACTTC	CASSHGQGVIYEQYF
TRBV11-2	TRBJ1-1	-	-	TGTGCCAGCAGCTCTCCGGGCGGGGTAGGGTGGTCAAACACTGAAGCTTTCTTT	CASSSPGGVGWSNTEAFF
TRBV7-9	TRBJ2-7	-	-	TGTGCCAGCAGCTTAACCGGGAGCTCCTACGAGCAGTACTTC	CASSLTGSSYEQYF
TRBV9	TRBJ1-2	TRBD1	-	TGTGCCAGCAGCCCCTGGGACAGGGGGCTGGAAGGCTACACCTTC	CASSPWDRGLEGYTF
TRBV29-1	TRBJ1-1	TRBD1	-	TGCAGCGCCTGGACAGGGTTCACTGAAGCTTTCTTT	CSAWTGFTEAFF
TRBV5-6	TRBJ2-3	-	-	TGTGCCAGCAGCACCCTTTTCTCGGAAGATACGCAGTATTTT	CASSTLFSEDTQYF
TRBV10-2	TRBJ2-1	TRBD2	-	TGCGCCAGCAGTCCGGGACTAGAGGTCTACAATGAGCAGTTCTTC	CASSPGLEVYNEQFF
TRBV5-4	TRBJ2-7	-	-	TGTGCCAGCAGCTTCCGGGACGGACGACACTCCTACGAGCAGTACTTC	CASSFRDGRHSYEQYF
TRBV12-5	TRBJ1-2	TRBD1	few	TGTGCTAGTGGTTTGGAGGGGGCCATAGGCTACACCTTC	CASGLEGAIGYTF
TRBV9	TRBJ1-3	TRBD1	-	TGTGCCAGCAGCGCACGAACAGGGGTAAACACCATATATTTT	CASSARTGVNTIYF
TRBV6-5	TRBJ1-1	-	once	TGTGCCAGCAGTTACTCGGCAACAGCCCCTGAAGCTTTCTTT	CASSYSATAPEAFF
TRBV28	TRBJ1-5	-	-	TGTGCCAGCAGTTTACAACAGGGTGAGCAGCCCCAGCATTTT	CASSLQQGEQPQHF